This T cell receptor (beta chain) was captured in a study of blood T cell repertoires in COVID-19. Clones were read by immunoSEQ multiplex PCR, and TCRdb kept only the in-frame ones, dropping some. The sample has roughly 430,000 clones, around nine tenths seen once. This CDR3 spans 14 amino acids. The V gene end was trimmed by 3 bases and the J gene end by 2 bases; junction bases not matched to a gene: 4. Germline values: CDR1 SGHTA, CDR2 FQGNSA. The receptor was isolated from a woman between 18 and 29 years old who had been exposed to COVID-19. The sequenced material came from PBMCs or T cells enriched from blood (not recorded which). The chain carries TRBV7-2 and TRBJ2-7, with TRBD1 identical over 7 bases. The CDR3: CASSLPTGTYEQYF. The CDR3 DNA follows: TGTGCCAGCAGCTTGCCGACAGGGACCTACGAGCAGTACTTC.